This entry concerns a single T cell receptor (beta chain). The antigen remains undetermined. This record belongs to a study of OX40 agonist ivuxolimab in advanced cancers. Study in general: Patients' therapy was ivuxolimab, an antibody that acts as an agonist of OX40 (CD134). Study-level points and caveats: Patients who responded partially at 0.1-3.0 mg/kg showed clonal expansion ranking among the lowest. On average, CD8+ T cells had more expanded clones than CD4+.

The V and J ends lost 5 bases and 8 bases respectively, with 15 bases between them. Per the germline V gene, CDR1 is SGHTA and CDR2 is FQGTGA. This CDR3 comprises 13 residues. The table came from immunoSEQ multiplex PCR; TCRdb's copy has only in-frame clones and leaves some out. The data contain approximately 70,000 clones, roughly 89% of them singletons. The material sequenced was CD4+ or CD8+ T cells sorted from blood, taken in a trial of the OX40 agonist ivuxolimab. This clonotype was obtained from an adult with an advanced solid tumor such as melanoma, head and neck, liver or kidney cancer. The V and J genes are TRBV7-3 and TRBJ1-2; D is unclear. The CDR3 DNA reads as TGTGCCAGCAGCGAGAGGACGGGCCGCGGCTACACCTTC. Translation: CASSERTGRGYTF.